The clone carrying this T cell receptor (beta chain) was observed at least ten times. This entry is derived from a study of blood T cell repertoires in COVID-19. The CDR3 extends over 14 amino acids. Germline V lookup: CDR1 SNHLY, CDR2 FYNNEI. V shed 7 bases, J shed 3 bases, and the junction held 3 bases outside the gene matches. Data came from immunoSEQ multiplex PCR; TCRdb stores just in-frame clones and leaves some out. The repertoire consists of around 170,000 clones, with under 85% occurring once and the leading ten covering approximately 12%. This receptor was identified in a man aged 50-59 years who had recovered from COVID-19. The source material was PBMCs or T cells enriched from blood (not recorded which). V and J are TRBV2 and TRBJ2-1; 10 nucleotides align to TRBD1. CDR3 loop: CASIGTGVYNEQFF. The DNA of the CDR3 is TGTGCCAGCATTGGGACAGGGGTCTACAATGAGCAGTTCTTC.